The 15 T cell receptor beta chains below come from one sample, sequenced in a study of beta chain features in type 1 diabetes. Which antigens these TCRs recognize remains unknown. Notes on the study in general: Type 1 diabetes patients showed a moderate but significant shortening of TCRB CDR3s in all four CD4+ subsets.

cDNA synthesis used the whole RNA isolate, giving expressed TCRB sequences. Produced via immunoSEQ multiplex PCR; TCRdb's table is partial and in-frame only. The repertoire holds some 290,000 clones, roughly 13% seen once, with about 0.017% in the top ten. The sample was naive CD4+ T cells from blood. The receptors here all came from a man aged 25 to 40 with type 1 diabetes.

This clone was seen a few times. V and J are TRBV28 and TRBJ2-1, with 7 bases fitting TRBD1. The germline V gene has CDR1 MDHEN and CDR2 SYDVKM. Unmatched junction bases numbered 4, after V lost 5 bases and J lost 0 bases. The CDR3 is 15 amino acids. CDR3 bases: TGTGCCAGCAGTATGACAGGGTTCTCCTACAATGAGCAGTTCTTC. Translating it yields CASSMTGFSYNEQFF.

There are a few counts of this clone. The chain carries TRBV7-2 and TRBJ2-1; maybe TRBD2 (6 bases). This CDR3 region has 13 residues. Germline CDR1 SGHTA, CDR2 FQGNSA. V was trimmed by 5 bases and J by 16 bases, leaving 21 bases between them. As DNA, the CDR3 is TGTGCCAGCAGCCCACGGAACCGGGGGATGACTTTCTTC. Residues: CASSPRNRGMTFF.

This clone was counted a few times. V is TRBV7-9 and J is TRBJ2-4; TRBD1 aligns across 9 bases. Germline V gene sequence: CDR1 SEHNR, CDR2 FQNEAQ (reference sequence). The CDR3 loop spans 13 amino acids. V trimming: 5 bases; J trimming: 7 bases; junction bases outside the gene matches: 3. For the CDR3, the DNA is TGTGCCAGCAGCCGTGGGACAGGGAACATTCAGTACTTC. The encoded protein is CASSRGTGNIQYF.

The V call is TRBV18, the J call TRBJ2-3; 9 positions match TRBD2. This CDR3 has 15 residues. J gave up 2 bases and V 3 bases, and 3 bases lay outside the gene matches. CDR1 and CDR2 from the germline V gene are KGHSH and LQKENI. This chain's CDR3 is CASSPLAGATDTQYF. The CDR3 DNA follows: TGTGCCAGCTCACCCTTAGCGGGAGCCACAGATACGCAGTATTTT.

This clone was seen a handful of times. As DNA, the CDR3 is TGTGCCAGCAGTTCGGGACAGGGACGAGCGGCCGAGCAGTACTTC. Translation gives CASSSGQGRAAEQYF. J is TRBJ2-7 and V is TRBV28; TRBD1 agrees at 9 bases. Germline V gene data show CDR1 as MDHEN and CDR2 as SYDVKM. V shed 4 bases, J shed 6 bases, and the junction held 10 bases outside the gene matches. The CDR3 has 15 amino acids.

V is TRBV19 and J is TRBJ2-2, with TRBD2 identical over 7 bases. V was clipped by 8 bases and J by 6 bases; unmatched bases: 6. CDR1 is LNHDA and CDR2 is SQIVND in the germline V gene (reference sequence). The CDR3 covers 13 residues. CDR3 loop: CASSTSAAGELFF. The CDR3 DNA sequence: TGTGCCAGTTCTACTAGCGCGGCCGGGGAGCTGTTTTTT.

CDR3 in amino acids: CASSLGLAGETQYF. The CDR3 nucleotides are TGTGCCAGCAGCCTCGGACTAGCGGGAGAGACCCAGTACTTC. The rearrangement links TRBV14 to TRBJ2-5; TRBD2 aligns across 11 bases. Germline V gives CDR1 SGHDN, CDR2 FVKESK. Trimming cost V 4 bases and J 4 bases; bases outside gene matches: 2. This CDR3 comprises 14 residues.

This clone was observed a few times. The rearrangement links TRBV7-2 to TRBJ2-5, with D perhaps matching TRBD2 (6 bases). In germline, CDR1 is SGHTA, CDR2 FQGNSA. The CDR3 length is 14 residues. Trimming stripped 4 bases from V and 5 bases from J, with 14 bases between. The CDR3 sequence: CASSSPFREETQYF. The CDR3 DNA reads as TGTGCCAGCAGCTCCCCTTTCCGGGAGGAGACCCAGTACTTC.

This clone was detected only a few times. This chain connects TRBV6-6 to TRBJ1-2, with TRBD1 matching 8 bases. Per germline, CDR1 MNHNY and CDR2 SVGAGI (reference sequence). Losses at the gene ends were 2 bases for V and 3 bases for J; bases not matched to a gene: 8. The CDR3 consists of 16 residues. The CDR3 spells CASSYQDRVQDYGYTF. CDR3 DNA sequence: TGTGCCAGCAGTTACCAGGACAGGGTTCAGGACTATGGCTACACCTTC.

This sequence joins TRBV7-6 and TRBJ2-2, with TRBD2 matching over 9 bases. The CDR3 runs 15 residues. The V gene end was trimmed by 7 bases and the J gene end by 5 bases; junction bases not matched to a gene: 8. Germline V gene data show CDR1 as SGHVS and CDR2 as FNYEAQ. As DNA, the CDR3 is TGTGCCAGCACCCTACTAGCGGGTCGTACCGGGGAGCTGTTTTTT. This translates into CASTLLAGRTGELFF.

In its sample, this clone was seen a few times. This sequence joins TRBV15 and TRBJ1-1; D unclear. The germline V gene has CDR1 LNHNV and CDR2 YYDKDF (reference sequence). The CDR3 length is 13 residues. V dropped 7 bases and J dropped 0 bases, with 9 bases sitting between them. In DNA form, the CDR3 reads TGTGCCACCAATGAGGATTTGAACACTGAAGCTTTCTTT. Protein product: CATNEDLNTEAFF.

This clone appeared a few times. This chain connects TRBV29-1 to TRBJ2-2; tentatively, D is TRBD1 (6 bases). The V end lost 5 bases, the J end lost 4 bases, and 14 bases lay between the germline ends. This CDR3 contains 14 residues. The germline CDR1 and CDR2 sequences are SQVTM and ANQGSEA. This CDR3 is CSVIQGSTTGELFF. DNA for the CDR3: TGCAGCGTTATCCAGGGGTCCACCACCGGGGAGCTGTTTTTT.

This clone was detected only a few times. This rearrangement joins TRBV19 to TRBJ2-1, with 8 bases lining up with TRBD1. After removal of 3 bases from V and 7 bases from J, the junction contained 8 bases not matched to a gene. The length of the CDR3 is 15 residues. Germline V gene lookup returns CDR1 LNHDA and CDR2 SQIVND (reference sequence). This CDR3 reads CASSIRTGRLNEQFF. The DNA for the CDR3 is TGTGCCAGTAGTATTCGGACAGGGCGTTTGAATGAGCAGTTCTTC.

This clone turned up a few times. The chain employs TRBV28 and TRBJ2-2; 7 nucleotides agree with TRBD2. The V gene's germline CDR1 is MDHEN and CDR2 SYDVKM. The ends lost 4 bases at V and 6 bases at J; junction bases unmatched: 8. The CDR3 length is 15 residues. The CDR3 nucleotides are TGTGCCAGCAGTTCGGGCGGGAGATTCGCCGGGGAGCTGTTTTTT. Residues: CASSSGGRFAGELFF.

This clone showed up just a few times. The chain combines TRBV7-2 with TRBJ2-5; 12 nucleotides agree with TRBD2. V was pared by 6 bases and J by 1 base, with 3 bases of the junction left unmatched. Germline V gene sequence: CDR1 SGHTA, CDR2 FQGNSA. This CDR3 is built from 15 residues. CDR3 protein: CASRAGLAGQETQYF. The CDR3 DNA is TGTGCCAGCAGAGCGGGACTAGCGGGCCAAGAGACCCAGTACTTC.